The 5 T cell receptor beta chains below were found in one sample sequenced in a study of T-cell memory formation after mild COVID-19. TCRdb fed the 5' RACE reads into MiXCR, producing one record per CDR3 protein. This table has roughly 250,000 distinct CDR3 sequences, 16% appearing once. What was sequenced was PBMCs or a T cell subset sorted from them (not recorded which). These receptors were obtained from a man aged 18 to 35 who had mild COVID-19 (a few samples of this study predate the infection). Cell type and time point are not known.

This clonotype appeared many times. V and J are TRBV11-2 and TRBJ1-4, with TRBD1 matching over 12 bases. Germline values: CDR1 SGHAT, CDR2 FQNNGV. J gave up 8 bases and V 4 bases, and 2 bases lay outside the gene matches. The CDR3 spans 14 residues. The CDR3, as DNA: TGTGCCAGCAGCTGGGGACAGGGGGCGGAAAAACTGTTTTTT. It yields the protein CASSWGQGAEKLFF. The full variable domain, completed using reference TRBV11-2 and TRBJ1-4, is EAGVAQSPRYKIIEKRQSVAFWCNPISGHATLYWYQQILGQGPKLLIQFQNNGVVDDSQLPKDRFSAERLKGVDSTLKIQPAKLEDSAVYLCASSWGQGAEKLFFGSGTQLSVL.

A few counts support this clonotype. This chain uses TRBV7-3 with TRBJ2-7; D might be TRBD2 (6 bases). Looked up from germline, CDR1 is SGHTA and CDR2 is FQGTGA. The V end lost 5 bases, the J end lost 4 bases, and 12 bases lay between the germline ends. The CDR3 has 13 amino acids. DNA for the CDR3: TGTGCCAGCAGCAGTAGCGGAGGGTACGAGCAGTACTTC. Its translation is CASSSSGGYEQYF. The entire variable domain, with the rest obtained from reference TRBV7-3 and TRBJ2-7, is as follows: GAGVSQTPSNKVTEKGKYVELRCDPISGHTALYWYRQSLGQGPEFLIYFQGTGAADDSGLPNDRFFAVRPEGSVSTLKIQRTERGDSAVYLCASSSSGGYEQYFGPGTRLTVT.

This clonotype occurred a few times. The rearrangement uses TRBV28 and TRBJ2-7; 9 nucleotides match TRBD1. Per germline, CDR1 MDHEN and CDR2 SYDVKM. The CDR3 is 17 amino acids. V trimming: 5 bases; J trimming: 0 bases; junction bases outside the gene matches: 11. The CDR3 region is CASSPPGQGFSSYEQYV. CDR3 in DNA: TGTGCCAGCAGTCCTCCGGGACAGGGTTTTAGCTCCTACGAGCAGTACGTC.

In this sample, this clonotype turned up a few times. The rearrangement uses TRBV5-5 and TRBJ2-1; 9 nucleotides align to TRBD2. The CDR3 runs to 15 residues. Losses at the gene ends were 4 bases for V and 9 bases for J; bases not matched to a gene: 11. Germline values: CDR1 SGHKS, CDR2 YYEKEE (reference sequence). For the CDR3, the DNA is TGTGCCAGCAGCCCTAGACTGGCGGGGGGGCTTGAGCAGTTCTTC. Amino acid sequence: CASSPRLAGGLEQFF.

V and J are TRBV20-1 and TRBJ1-5, with unresolved D. This CDR3 region has 15 residues. CDR1 and CDR2 from the germline V gene are DFQATT and SNEGSKA (reference sequence). CDR3 in DNA: TGCTCCGATTGGGCCCCGGAGGGTAGCAATCAGCCCCAGCATTTT. It specifies CSDWAPEGSNQPQHF.